Presented here are 8 T cell receptor beta chains from one specimen sequenced in a study of T cells in Graves' hyperthyroidism and ophthalmopathy. TCR beta CDR3 regions were amplified from RNA. The primer set for the first-round RT-PCR of the TCR CDR3 was HTBI. TCRdb redid the calling of the multiplex PCR reads with MiXCR, one entry per CDR3 protein. The data contain about 640,000 distinct CDR3 sequences, less than 45% of them singletons. Sequencing was performed on peripheral blood or thyroid tissue (not recorded which). All receptors derive from an adult man with Graves' disease, either hyperthyroidism or ophthalmopathy (not recorded which).

Comments on this clonotype: In this CDR3 the conserved last residue, phenylalanine or tryptophan, is missing, so a read error is likely. The DNA is left out, because the CDR3 cannot be placed on it with certainty; the CDR3 is given as TCRdb lists it. The genes are TRBV20-1 and TRBJ1-4. Looked up from germline, CDR1 is DFQATT and CDR2 is SNEGSKA (reference sequence). Inclusive of both ends, the CDR3 amounts to 8 amino acids. The CDR3 sequence is CSARDVIR.

Here the CDR3 reads CASSPGGGLPEKLFF. In DNA, the CDR3 is TGTGCCAGCAGCCCAGGGGGAGGATTACCTGAAAAACTGTTTTTT. The gene calls are TRBV9 and TRBJ1-4; 7 bases agree with TRBD1. CDR3 length: 15 amino acids. Germline values: CDR1 SGDLS, CDR2 YYNGEE. V lost 4 bases and J lost 7; bases outside the gene matches: 10.

This clonotype was found many times. The rearrangement joins TRBV29-1 to TRBJ2-2; perhaps TRBD1 as D (5 bases). Trimming took 2 bases from V and 4 from J, leaving 11 bases between them. This CDR3 has 14 residues. Germline CDR1 reads SQVTM; CDR2 reads ANQGSEA. The CDR3 loop reads CSVEPGRGTGELFF. The CDR3 coding sequence is TGCAGCGTTGAACCAGGGCGAGGCACCGGGGAGCTGTTTTTT.

This clonotype was detected only a few times. The chain carries TRBV5-1 and TRBJ2-5; 12 bases line up with TRBD1. J was trimmed by 5 bases and V by 4 bases; bases with no gene match: 6. The CDR3 is made up of 15 amino acids. Germline CDR1 SGHRS, CDR2 YFSETQ. CDR3 nucleotide sequence: TGCGCCAGCAGCGCCGGGACAGGGGGCCTTGAGACCCAGTACTTC. Its protein is CASSAGTGGLETQYF.

As concerns this clonotype: Given the absence of the conserved phenylalanine or tryptophan at the CDR3 end, a read error is likely. This chain joins TRBV12-3 or TRBV12-4 and TRBJ2-5, with a weak D call TRBD1 (6 bases). Trimming removed 6 bases at V and 4 bases at J, with 21 bases between. The CDR3 consists of 16 residues. The CDR3 DNA reads TGTGCCAGCAGAAACGAAAGGAACAGGGTCGGAGAGACCCAGTACTTA. This translates into CASRNERNRVGETQYL.

The chain recombines TRBV11-1 with TRBJ1-2; 9 nucleotides line up with TRBD1. CDR3 size: 15 residues. V was clipped by 6 bases and J by 3 bases; unmatched bases: 8. Germline CDR1 is SGHAT and CDR2 is FQDESV (reference sequence). CDR3 sequence: CASRFTGGEDYGYTF. The CDR3 bases are TGTGCCAGCAGATTTACAGGGGGCGAGGACTATGGCTACACCTTC.

Regarding this clonotype: Possible read error: a much larger clone is one base away. V and J are TRBV6-5 and TRBJ1-6, with 7 bases fitting TRBD1. V lost 7 bases and J lost 9; bases outside the gene matches: 9. The CDR3 runs 14 residues. The germline CDR1 and CDR2 sequences are MNHEY and SVGAGI. The CDR3 coding sequence is TGTGCCAGCAACCGCGGACAGGAGTTTTCACCCCTCCACTTT. Protein: CASNRGQEFSPLHF.

Comment on this clonotype: A much larger clone differs from this one at a single base, so this may be a read error. The chain is built from TRBV20-1 and TRBJ2-7; 10 nucleotides match TRBD2. The CDR3 runs 14 residues. CDR1 and CDR2 from the germline V gene are DFQATT and SNEGSKA (reference sequence). CDR3 loop: CSAFRTSGLYEQCF. The CDR3 coding sequence is TGCAGTGCGTTCAGGACTAGCGGCTTATACGAGCAGTGCTTC.